The sequence of this T cell receptor beta chain was determined in a study of sequential checkpoint blockade in melanoma. Study-level background: About 88 pretreatment tumor DNA samples were TCRβ immunosequenced. Findings and caveats of the study: T-cell fraction and clonality followed PD-L1 and CD8+ counts, not mutational load.

This clone was observed a handful of times. Its antigen remains unidentified. The CDR3 has 16 residues. Libraries were prepared by immunoSEQ multiplex PCR; TCRdb keeps only in-frame clonotypes and omits some of them. The sample has thousands of clones, roughly 28% seen once. This sample's treatment: randomized to nivolumab then ipilimumab (arm A) or the reverse (arm B). J is TRBJ2-7 and V is TRBV1; the listed D gene, TRBD1, was not tested against the DNA. TRBV1 is a recognized pseudogene. Here the sequenced sample was tumor tissue (inferred from file names), taken from a patient given nivolumab and ipilimumab in sequence. This clonotype originated in a human donor with melanoma. CDR3 sequence: CASSPLQGAVPYEQYF. CDR3 sequence (DNA): TGCGCCAGCAGCCCTCTCCAAGGGGCAGTCCCCTACGAGCAGTACTTC.